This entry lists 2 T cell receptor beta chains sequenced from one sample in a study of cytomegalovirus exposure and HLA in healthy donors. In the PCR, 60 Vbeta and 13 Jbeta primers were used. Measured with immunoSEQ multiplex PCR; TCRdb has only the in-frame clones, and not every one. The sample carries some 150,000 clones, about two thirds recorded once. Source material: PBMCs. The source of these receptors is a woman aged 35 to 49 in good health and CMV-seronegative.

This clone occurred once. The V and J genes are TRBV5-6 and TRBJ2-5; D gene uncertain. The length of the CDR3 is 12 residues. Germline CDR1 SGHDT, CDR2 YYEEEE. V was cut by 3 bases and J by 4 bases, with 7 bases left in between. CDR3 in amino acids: CASSSLGETQYF. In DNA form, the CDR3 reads TGTGCCAGCAGCTCCCTCGGAGAGACCCAGTACTTC.

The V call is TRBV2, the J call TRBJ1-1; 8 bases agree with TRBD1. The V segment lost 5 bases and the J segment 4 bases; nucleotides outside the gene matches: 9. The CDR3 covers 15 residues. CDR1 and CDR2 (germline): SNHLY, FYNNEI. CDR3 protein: CASSPGQVAGTEAFF. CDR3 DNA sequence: TGTGCCAGCAGTCCGGGACAGGTGGCGGGCACTGAAGCTTTCTTT.